This T cell receptor beta chain was documented in a study of blood T cell repertoires in COVID-19. Looking at the study overall: Collection of acute and convalescent COVID-19 samples took place in the United States, Italy and Spain. PBMCs, B-cell-depleted T cells, or T cells provided the cDNA or gDNA that made up the material.

V was pared by 4 bases and J by 0 bases, with 9 bases of the junction left unmatched. This CDR3 comprises 17 residues. CDR1 SGHNT and CDR2 YENEEA come from the germline V gene. Authors' processing steps: Reference gene primer amplification in the assay estimated nucleated cell counts. TCRdb's table, derived via immunoSEQ multiplex PCR, lists solely in-frame clones and lacks some. V and J calls and clone size are copied from that table; D and trimming were computed from the DNA. Of tens of thousands of clones in the sample, 82% were seen once. The chain carries TRBV11-3 and TRBJ2-1, with TRBD2 matching 7 bases. This clonotype was obtained from a woman of 80 years or more with acute or convalescent COVID-19. Sequenced: peripheral blood. CDR3 DNA: TGTGCCAGCAGCTACTCCCTCCGCGGGAGCTCCTACAATGAGCAGTTCTTC. Its translation: CASSYSLRGSSYNEQFF.